A selection of T cell receptor beta chains follows, all from one sample in a study of T cells in Graves' hyperthyroidism and ophthalmopathy. TCRdb fed the multiplex PCR reads into MiXCR, producing one record per CDR3 protein. The sample shows roughly 800,000 distinct CDR3 sequences, more than 30% of them seen only once. Sequencing was performed on blood. These receptors all come from a man aged 18-30 years with Graves' hyperthyroidism. Each CDR3 is given without its conserved first and last residue.

V gene: TRBV20-1
J gene: TRBJ1-2
CDR3 protein: SATRQGVYGYT

V gene: TRBV12-3/TRBV12-4
J gene: TRBJ2-7
CDR3 protein: ASSYSGQGVREQY

V gene: TRBV7-9
J gene: TRBJ2-5
CDR3 protein: ASRLENREETQY

V gene: TRBV7-9
J gene: TRBJ2-7
CDR3 protein: ASSSADGEQY

V gene: TRBV19
J gene: TRBJ2-5
CDR3 protein: ATSTDQETQY

V gene: TRBV2
J gene: TRBJ2-5
CDR3 protein: ASSAEDRDFETQY

V gene: TRBV4-2
J gene: TRBJ1-1
CDR3 protein: ASSQEYRRGTEAF

V gene: TRBV19
J gene: TRBJ1-2
CDR3 protein: ASSWAGGSYGYT

V gene: TRBV5-6
J gene: TRBJ1-5
CDR3 protein: ASSRGQAYQPQH

V gene: TRBV6-1
J gene: TRBJ2-2
CDR3 protein: ASRGQGQGNGELF

V gene: TRBV10-3
J gene: TRBJ2-7
CDR3 protein: AIRESLSYEQY

V gene: TRBV29-1
J gene: TRBJ1-2
CDR3 protein: SVQETSVYGYT

V gene: TRBV4-1
J gene: TRBJ2-7
CDR3 protein: ASSQDRGSYEQY

V gene: TRBV12-3/TRBV12-4
J gene: TRBJ2-7
CDR3 protein: ASSYSRGTYEQY

V gene: TRBV5-1
J gene: TRBJ2-2
CDR3 protein: ASSGDNSGELF

V gene: TRBV7-8
J gene: TRBJ1-5
CDR3 protein: ASSPGTTASNQPQH

V gene: TRBV19
J gene: TRBJ1-1
CDR3 protein: ASSIQGAGNTEAF